These 2 T cell receptor beta chains were all obtained from the same sample, sequenced in a study of blood T cell repertoires in COVID-19. This table comes from immunoSEQ multiplex PCR, and its TCRdb copy is limited to in-frame clones, with some not included. This table has about 78,000 clones, around 90% appearing once. Input material: peripheral blood. The receptors derive from a woman aged 45 to 65 in a cohort sampled during active COVID-19.

This clone has just one count. This chain uses TRBV5-1 with TRBJ2-3; TRBD2 matches 7 bases. CDR3 length equals 14 residues. CDR1 and CDR2 from the germline V gene are SGHRS and YFSETQ. V lost 2 bases, J lost 6 bases, and 6 bases stayed unmatched. The CDR3 DNA is TGCGCCAGCAGCTTCGGTCAGCGGGGTGATACGCAGTATTTT. Its translation is CASSFGQRGDTQYF.

The chain is built from TRBV6-2 or TRBV6-3 and TRBJ2-3, with 9 nucleotides matching TRBD2. Germline CDR1 is MNHEY and CDR2 is SVGEGT. The CDR3 extends over 18 amino acids. Trimming cost V 0 bases and J 1 base; bases outside gene matches: 8. The CDR3 loop reads CASSYSMVGGRGTDTQYF. CDR3 DNA: TGTGCCAGCAGTTACTCGATGGTCGGCGGGAGGGGCACAGATACGCAGTATTTT.